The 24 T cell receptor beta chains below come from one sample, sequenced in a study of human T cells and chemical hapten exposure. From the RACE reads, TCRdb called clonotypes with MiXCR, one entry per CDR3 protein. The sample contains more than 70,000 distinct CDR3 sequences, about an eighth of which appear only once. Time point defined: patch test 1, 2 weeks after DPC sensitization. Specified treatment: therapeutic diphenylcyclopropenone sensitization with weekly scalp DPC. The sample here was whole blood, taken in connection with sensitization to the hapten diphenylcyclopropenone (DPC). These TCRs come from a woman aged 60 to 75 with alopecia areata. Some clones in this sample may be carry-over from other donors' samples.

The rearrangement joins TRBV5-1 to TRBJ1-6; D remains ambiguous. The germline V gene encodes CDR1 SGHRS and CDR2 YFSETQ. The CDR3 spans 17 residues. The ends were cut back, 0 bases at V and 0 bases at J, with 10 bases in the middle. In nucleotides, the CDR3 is TGCGCCAGCAGCTTGGAGGCGGGAAACTCCTATAATTCACCCCTCCACTTT. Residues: CASSLEAGNSYNSPLHF.

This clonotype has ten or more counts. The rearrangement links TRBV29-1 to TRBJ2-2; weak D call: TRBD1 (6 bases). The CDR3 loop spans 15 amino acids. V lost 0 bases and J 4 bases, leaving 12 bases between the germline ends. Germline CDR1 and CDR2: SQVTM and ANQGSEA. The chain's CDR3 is CSVEEPGARTGELFF. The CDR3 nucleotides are TGCAGCGTTGAAGAACCAGGGGCACGCACCGGGGAGCTGTTTTTT.

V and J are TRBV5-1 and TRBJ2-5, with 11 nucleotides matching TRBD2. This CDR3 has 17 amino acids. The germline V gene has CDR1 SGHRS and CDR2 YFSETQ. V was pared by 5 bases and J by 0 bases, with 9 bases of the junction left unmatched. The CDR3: CASSPASGGSYQETQYF. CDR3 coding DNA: TGCGCCAGCAGTCCCGCTAGCGGGGGGTCGTACCAAGAGACCCAGTACTTC. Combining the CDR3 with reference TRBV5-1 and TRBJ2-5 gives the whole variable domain KAGVTQTPRYLIKTRGQQVTLSCSPISGHRSVSWYQQTPGQGLQFLFEYFSETQRNKGNFPGRFSGRQFSNSRSEMNVSTLELGDSALYLCASSPASGGSYQETQYFGPGTRLLVL.

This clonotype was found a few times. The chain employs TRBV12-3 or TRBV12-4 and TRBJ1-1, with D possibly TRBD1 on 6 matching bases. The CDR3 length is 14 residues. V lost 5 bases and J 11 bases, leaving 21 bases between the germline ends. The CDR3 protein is CASSPRDTLLGAFF. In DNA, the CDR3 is TGTGCCAGCAGTCCCCGGGACACCCTATTGGGGGCTTTCTTT.

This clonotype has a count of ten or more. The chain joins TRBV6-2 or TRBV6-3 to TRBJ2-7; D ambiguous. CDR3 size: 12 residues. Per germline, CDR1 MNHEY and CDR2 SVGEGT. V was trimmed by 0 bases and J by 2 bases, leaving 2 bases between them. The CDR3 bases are TGTGCCAGCAGTTACTCTCCCTACGAGCAGTACTTC. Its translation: CASSYSPYEQYF.

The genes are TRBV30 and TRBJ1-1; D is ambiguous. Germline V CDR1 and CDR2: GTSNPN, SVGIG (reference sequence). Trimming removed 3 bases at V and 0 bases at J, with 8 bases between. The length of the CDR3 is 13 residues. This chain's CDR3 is CAWSAHLNTEAFF. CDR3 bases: TGTGCCTGGAGCGCCCACTTGAACACTGAAGCTTTCTTT.

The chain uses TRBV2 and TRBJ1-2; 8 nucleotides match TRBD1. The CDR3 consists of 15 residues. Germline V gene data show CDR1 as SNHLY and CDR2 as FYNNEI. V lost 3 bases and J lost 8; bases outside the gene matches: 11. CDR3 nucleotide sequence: TGTGCCAGCAGTGAGTTTTTGGGACAGGCAGGCGGCTACACCTTC. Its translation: CASSEFLGQAGGYTF.

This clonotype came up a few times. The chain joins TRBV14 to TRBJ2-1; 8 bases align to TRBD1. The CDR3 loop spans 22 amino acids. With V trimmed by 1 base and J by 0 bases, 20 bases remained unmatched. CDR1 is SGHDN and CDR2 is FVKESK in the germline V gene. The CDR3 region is CASSQGIWRQGFARSSYNEQFF. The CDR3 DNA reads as TGTGCCAGCAGCCAAGGCATCTGGAGACAGGGGTTTGCTAGGAGCTCCTACAATGAGCAGTTCTTC.

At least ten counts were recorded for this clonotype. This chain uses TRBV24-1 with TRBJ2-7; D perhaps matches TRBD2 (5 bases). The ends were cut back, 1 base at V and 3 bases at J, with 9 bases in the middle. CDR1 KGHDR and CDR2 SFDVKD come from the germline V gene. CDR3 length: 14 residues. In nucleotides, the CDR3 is TGTGCCACCAGTGATTTTCGGGGTTGCTACGAGCAGTACTTC. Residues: CATSDFRGCYEQYF.

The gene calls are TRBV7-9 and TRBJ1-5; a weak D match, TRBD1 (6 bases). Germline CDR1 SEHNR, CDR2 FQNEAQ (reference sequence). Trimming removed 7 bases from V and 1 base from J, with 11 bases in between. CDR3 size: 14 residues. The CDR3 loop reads CASNQQGSNQPQHF. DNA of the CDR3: TGTGCCAGCAACCAACAGGGAAGCAATCAGCCCCAGCATTTT.

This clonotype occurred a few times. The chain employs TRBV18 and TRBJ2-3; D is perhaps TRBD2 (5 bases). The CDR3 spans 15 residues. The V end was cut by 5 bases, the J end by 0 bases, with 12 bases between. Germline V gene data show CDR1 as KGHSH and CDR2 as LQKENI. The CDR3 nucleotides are TGTGCCAGCTCATATGACTACGCTAGCACAGATACGCAGTATTTT. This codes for CASSYDYASTDTQYF.

The CDR3 sequence is CASSLGLLSYEQYF. The CDR3 bases are TGTGCCAGCAGTTTAGGTTTGCTTTCCTACGAGCAGTACTTC. This chain joins TRBV6-6 and TRBJ2-7; D is undetermined. CDR3 length: 14 amino acids. The germline V and J ends were trimmed by 4 bases and 1 base, with 11 bases remaining between them. Germline V gives CDR1 MNHNY, CDR2 SVGAGI (reference sequence).

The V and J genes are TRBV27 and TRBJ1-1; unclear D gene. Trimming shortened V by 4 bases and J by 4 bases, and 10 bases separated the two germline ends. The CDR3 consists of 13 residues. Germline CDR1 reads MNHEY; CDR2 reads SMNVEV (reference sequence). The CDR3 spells CASSWKGRTEAFF. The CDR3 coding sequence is TGTGCCAGCAGTTGGAAGGGTCGCACTGAAGCTTTCTTT.

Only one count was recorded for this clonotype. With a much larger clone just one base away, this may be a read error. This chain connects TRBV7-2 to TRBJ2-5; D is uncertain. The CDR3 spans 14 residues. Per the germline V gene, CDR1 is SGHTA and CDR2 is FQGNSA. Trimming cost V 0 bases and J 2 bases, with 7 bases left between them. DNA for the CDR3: TGTGCCAGCAGCTTAGCGGGCTGGCAAGAGACCCAGTACTTC. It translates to CASSLAGWQETQYF.

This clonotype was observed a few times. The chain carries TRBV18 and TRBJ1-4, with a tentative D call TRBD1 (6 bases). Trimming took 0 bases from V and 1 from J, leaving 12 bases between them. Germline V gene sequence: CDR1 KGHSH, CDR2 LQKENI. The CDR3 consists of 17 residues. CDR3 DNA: TGTGCCAGCTCACCACCGCAACAGGGCGTAACTAATGAAAAACTGTTTTTT. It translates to CASSPPQQGVTNEKLFF.

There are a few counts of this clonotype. CDR3 loop: CASSQDRSSYNEQFF. The DNA of the CDR3 is TGTGCCAGCAGCCAAGACAGGAGCTCCTACAATGAGCAGTTCTTC. This chain uses TRBV3-1 with TRBJ2-1, with D unclear. Trimming took off 0 bases at V and 0 bases at J, with 6 bases between the two ends. The CDR3 length is 15 residues. Per the germline V gene, CDR1 is LGHDT and CDR2 is YNNKEL (reference sequence).

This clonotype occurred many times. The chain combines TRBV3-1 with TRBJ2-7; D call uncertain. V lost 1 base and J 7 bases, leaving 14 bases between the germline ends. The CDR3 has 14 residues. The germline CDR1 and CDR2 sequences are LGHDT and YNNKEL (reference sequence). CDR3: CASSQGDSRWEQYF. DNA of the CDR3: TGTGCCAGCAGCCAAGGAGACTCCCGTTGGGAGCAGTACTTC.

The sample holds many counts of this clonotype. The CDR3 protein is CASSLSPAGGAGGRELFF. The CDR3, as DNA: TGTGCCAGCAGCTTATCCCCCGCCGGAGGAGCTGGGGGCCGGGAGCTGTTTTTT. The V and J genes are TRBV11-3 and TRBJ2-2; the D gene is possibly TRBD1 (6 bases). Looked up from germline, CDR1 is SGHNT and CDR2 is YENEEA. V lost 2 bases to trimming and J lost 9 bases, with 25 bases between them. The length of the CDR3 is 18 residues.

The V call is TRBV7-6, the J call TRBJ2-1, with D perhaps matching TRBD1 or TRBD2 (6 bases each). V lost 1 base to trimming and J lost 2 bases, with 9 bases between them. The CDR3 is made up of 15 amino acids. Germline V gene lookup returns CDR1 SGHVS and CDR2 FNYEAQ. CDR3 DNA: TGTGCCAGCAGCTTAGAAGGGGGGCCCTACAATGAGCAGTTCTTC. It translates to CASSLEGGPYNEQFF.

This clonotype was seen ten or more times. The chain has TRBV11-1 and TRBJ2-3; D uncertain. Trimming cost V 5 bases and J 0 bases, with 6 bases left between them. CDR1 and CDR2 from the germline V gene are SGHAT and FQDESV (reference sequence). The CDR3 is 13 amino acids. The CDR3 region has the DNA TGTGCCAGCAGCCGGCGGAGCACAGATACGCAGTATTTT. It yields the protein CASSRRSTDTQYF.

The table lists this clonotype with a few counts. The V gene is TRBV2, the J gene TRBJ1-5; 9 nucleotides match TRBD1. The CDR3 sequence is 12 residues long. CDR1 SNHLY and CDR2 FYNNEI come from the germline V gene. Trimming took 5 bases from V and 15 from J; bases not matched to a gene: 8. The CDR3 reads CASSKQGATRHF. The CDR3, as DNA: TGTGCCAGCAGTAAACAGGGGGCTACCAGGCATTTT.

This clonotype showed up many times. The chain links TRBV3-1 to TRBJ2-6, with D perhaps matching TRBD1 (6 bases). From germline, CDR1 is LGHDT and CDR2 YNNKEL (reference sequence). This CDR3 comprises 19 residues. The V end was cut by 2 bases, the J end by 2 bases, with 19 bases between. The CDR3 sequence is CASSQTTGTRFPGANVLTF. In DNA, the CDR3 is TGTGCCAGCAGCCAAACGACCGGGACACGGTTCCCTGGGGCCAACGTCCTGACTTTC.

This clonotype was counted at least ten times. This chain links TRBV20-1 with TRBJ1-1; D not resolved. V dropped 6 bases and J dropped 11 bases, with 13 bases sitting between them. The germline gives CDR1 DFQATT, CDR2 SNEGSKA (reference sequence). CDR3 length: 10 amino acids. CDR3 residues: CSADRDRAFF. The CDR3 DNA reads TGCAGTGCCGATCGGGATCGCGCTTTCTTT.

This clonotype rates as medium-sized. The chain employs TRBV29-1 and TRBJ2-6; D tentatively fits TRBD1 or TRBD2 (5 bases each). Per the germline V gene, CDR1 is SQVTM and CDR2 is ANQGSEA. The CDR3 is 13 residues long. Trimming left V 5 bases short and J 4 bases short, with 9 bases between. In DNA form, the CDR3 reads TGCAGCGTTAAGGGGACGGGGGCCAACGTCCTGACTTTC. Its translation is CSVKGTGANVLTF.